This T cell receptor (beta chain) came from a study of cytomegalovirus exposure and HLA in healthy donors. Germline CDR1 is MDHEN and CDR2 is SYDVKM. This CDR3 is built from 14 residues. V lost 7 bases and J 3 bases, leaving 16 bases between the germline ends. Measured with immunoSEQ multiplex PCR; TCRdb has only the in-frame clones, and not every one. The table records more than 120,000 clones, around 84% of them present only once. The specimen was PBMCs. The chain recombines TRBV28 with TRBJ2-7; D is ambiguous. This clonotype was obtained from a man in his late teens or twenties in good health and CMV-seropositive. This CDR3 is CASTPQTSNYEQYF. DNA of the CDR3: TGTGCCAGCACTCCACAGACGTCGAACTACGAGCAGTACTTC. The full variable domain, with the rest looked up from reference TRBV28 and TRBJ2-7, is DVKVTQSSRYLVKRTGEKVFLECVQDMDHENMFWYRQDPGLGLRLIYFSYDVKMKEKGDIPEGYSVSREKKERFSLILESASTNQTSMYLCASTPQTSNYEQYFGPGTRLTVT.